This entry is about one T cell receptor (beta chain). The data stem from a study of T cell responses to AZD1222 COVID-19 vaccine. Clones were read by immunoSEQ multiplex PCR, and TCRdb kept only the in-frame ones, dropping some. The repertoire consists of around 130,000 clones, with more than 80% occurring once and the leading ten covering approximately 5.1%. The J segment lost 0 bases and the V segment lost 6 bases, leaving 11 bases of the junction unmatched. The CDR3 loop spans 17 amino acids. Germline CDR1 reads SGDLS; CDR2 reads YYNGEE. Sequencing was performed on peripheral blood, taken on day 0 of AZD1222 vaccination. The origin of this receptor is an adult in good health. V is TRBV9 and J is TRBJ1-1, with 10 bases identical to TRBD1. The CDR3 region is CASNPTGGLTLNTEAFF. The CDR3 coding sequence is TGTGCCAGCAACCCGACAGGGGGCTTAACATTGAACACTGAAGCTTTCTTT.